These T cell receptor beta chains were read from a single sample in a study of regulatory T cells in long-lasting Graves disease. One entry per CDR3 protein, called by TCRdb with MiXCR from the multiplex PCR reads. Of about 440,000 distinct CDR3 sequences detected, 16% appear once; the ten largest clones hold about 10%. These same data were also listed under a study on T cells in Graves' hyperthyroidism and ophthalmopathy.

The sample in question was peripheral blood mononuclear cells (PBMCs), obtained at new diagnosis, from a patient treated with antithyroid drugs. These TCRs come from a woman in her thirties with Graves disease. Both conserved end residues are part of each CDR3. D genes are given only for firm matches. The size entry is marked missing in some rows and otherwise reads once, few, many or a size class.

clone_size,j_call,v_call,cdr3_length,d_call,cdr3_aa,cdr3_nt
few,TRBJ2-1,TRBV9,14,TRBD2,CASSVAGGSNEQFF,TGTGCCAGCTCGGTAGCGGGAGGCTCTAATGAGCAGTTCTTC
few,TRBJ2-7,TRBV6-5,14,TRBD1,CASSYTGTAYEQYF,TGTGCCAGCAGTTACACCGGGACAGCCTACGAGCAGTACTTC
few,TRBJ2-2,TRBV11-2,18,TRBD1,CASSLAPGRTGYTGELFF,TGTGCCAGCAGCTTGGCCCCAGGACGGACAGGGTACACCGGGGAGCTGTTTTTT
many,TRBJ2-1,TRBV27,13,TRBD2,CASRRGGYNEQFF,TGTGCCAGCAGGCGCGGGGGGTACAATGAGCAGTTCTTC
once,TRBJ2-5,TRBV28,13,-,CASSSWGQETQYF,TGTGCCAGCAGTTCGTGGGGTCAAGAGACCCAGTACTTC
-,TRBJ2-2,TRBV11-3,14,-,CASSALGKTGELFF,TGTGCCAGCAGCGCACTCGGGAAGACCGGGGAGCTGTTTTTT
many,TRBJ2-3,TRBV24-1,15,-,CATSDPRGNTDTQYF,TGTGCCACCAGTGATCCCCGGGGAAACACAGATACGCAGTATTTT
many,TRBJ1-1,TRBV11-2,15,TRBD1,CASSTKQGWGTEAFF,TGTGCCAGCAGCACTAAACAGGGGTGGGGGACTGAAGCTTTCTTT
-,TRBJ2-7,TRBV20-1,12,-,CSARGSADEQYF,TGCAGTGCTAGAGGTAGCGCGGACGAGCAGTACTTC
-,TRBJ1-1,TRBV5-1,15,-,CASSLDGRGVTEAFF,TGCGCCAGCAGCTTGGATGGCAGGGGTGTGACTGAAGCTTTCTTT
many,TRBJ1-6,TRBV28,14,-,CASTTEGVWSPLHF,TGTGCCAGCACCACCGAGGGGGTATGGTCACCCCTCCACTTT
many,TRBJ1-4,TRBV7-6,16,-,CASSLEELFSNEKLFF,TGTGCCAGCAGCTTGGAGGAGTTATTCTCTAATGAAAAACTGTTTTTT
many,TRBJ1-4,TRBV12-3/TRBV12-4,13,-,CASSHTGWEKLFF,TGTGCCAGCAGCCATACAGGGTGGGAAAAACTGTTTTTT
few,TRBJ1-5,TRBV20-1,12,-,CSAGRSNQPQHF,TGCAGTGCCGGACGGTCCAATCAGCCCCAGCATTTT
many,TRBJ2-1,TRBV29-1,14,TRBD2,CSVEDTSGRDEQFF,TGCAGCGTTGAAGACACTAGCGGGAGGGATGAGCAGTTCTTC
many,TRBJ2-1,TRBV28,16,-,CASSFGTGSGGNEQFF,TGTGCCAGCAGTTTTGGAACCGGGAGTGGCGGCAATGAGCAGTTCTTC
-,TRBJ1-3,TRBV7-2,15,TRBD1,CAQPGQGASGNTIYF,TGTGCCCAACCCGGACAGGGGGCGTCTGGAAACACCATATATTTT
many,TRBJ1-1,TRBV2,13,-,CASSDRGATEAFF,TGTGCCAGCAGTGATCGGGGGGCCACTGAAGCTTTCTTT
many,TRBJ2-1,TRBV28,17,TRBD2,CASSIRTGGSSYNEQFF,TGTGCCAGCAGTATCAGGACGGGCGGGAGCTCCTACAATGAGCAGTTCTTC
few,TRBJ2-5,TRBV9,16,TRBD1,CASSVGTALYQETQYF,TGTGCCAGCAGCGTCGGGACAGCCCTGTACCAAGAGACCCAGTACTTC
-,TRBJ2-3,TRBV7-9,12,-,CASSFGGPHLNF,TGTGCCAGCAGCTTCGGGGGCCCGCACCTTAATTTT
-,TRBJ2-1,TRBV7-3,14,-,CASSSGTLLNEQFF,TGTGCCAGCAGCTCGGGGACTCTTTTAAATGAGCAGTTCTTC
many,TRBJ1-2,TRBV30,13,TRBD1,CAWSFQGAGGYTF,TGTGCCTGGAGTTTTCAGGGGGCTGGTGGCTACACCTTC
many,TRBJ2-1,TRBV18,14,-,CASSPRGGDNEQFF,TGTGCCAGCTCACCGAGGGGAGGTGACAATGAGCAGTTCTTC
many,TRBJ2-7,TRBV5-1,14,-,CASSLGAGAYEQYF,TGCGCCAGCAGCTTGGGGGCAGGGGCCTACGAGCAGTACTTC
few,TRBJ2-1,TRBV29-1,13,TRBD2,CSYGVAGYNEQFF,TGCAGCTATGGGGTAGCGGGCTACAATGAGCAGTTCTTC
few,TRBJ2-3,TRBV19,13,TRBD2,CASSSTSEDTQYF,TGTGCCAGTAGTTCGACTAGCGAAGATACGCAGTATTTT
-,TRBJ2-7,TRBV19,16,TRBD1,CASSIGGQGRGYEQYF,TGTGCCAGTAGTATTGGGGGACAGGGAAGAGGCTACGAGCAGTACTTC
many,TRBJ2-1,TRBV7-2,16,-,CASSLAAGPTGNEQFF,TGTGCCAGCAGCTTAGCAGCGGGCCCGACGGGGAATGAGCAGTTCTTC
-,TRBJ2-3,TRBV7-9,17,TRBD1,CASSSPLGTETTNTQYF,TGTGCCAGCAGCTCCCCTCTGGGGACAGAGACCACAAATACGCAGTATTTT
-,TRBJ1-1,TRBV29-1,15,-,CSVEDREAPSTEAFF,TGCAGCGTTGAAGATCGGGAGGCACCGAGCACTGAAGCTTTCTTT
many,TRBJ2-7,TRBV20-1,16,-,CSARDRDPRSSYEQYF,TGCAGTGCTAGAGACCGGGACCCTAGGAGCTCCTACGAGCAGTACTTC
many,TRBJ2-7,TRBV20-1,15,TRBD1,CSPRAGTGASYEQYF,TGCAGTCCGCGCGCCGGGACAGGGGCGTCCTACGAGCAGTACTTC
many,TRBJ2-3,TRBV20-1,15,-,CSARGPSAATDTQYF,TGCAGTGCTAGAGGTCCCAGCGCCGCCACAGATACGCAGTATTTT
many,TRBJ2-7,TRBV6-1,14,TRBD2,CASFTSGDVHEQYF,TGTGCCAGCTTTACTAGCGGGGACGTCCACGAGCAGTACTTC
many,TRBJ2-7,TRBV7-9,19,TRBD2,CASSLMYLVSREGQHEQYF,TGTGCCAGCAGCTTAATGTATCTGGTGTCGCGGGAGGGCCAACACGAGCAGTACTTC
-,TRBJ2-1,TRBV7-7,13,-,CASSLETGNEQFF,TGTGCTAGCAGCTTAGAAACAGGCAATGAGCAGTTCTTC
-,TRBJ1-4,TRBV10-3,14,TRBD1,CAISETGGDEKLFF,TGTGCCATCAGTGAAACAGGGGGGGATGAAAAACTGTTTTTT
-,TRBJ2-5,TRBV28,14,-,CASSHYSYQETKYF,TGTGCCAGCAGCCATTATAGCTATCAGGAGACCAAGTACTTC
-,TRBJ2-5,TRBV5-1,15,-,CASSGGLGNGETQYF,TGCGCCAGCAGCGGGGGGCTCGGGAATGGGGAGACCCAGTACTTC
-,TRBJ2-3,TRBV11-2,16,TRBD2,CASSPLSGGAADTQYF,TGTGCCAGCAGCCCCCTGAGCGGGGGGGCCGCAGATACGCAGTATTTT
few,TRBJ1-2,TRBV15,18,TRBD1,CATSRDLPHDREDYGYTF,TGTGCCACCAGCAGAGATCTCCCCCACGACAGGGAGGACTATGGCTACACCTTC
many,TRBJ2-7,TRBV7-9,15,TRBD2,CASSPAAGGPMEQYF,TGTGCCAGCAGCCCAGCGGCGGGAGGCCCGATGGAGCAGTACTTC
-,TRBJ1-3,TRBV11-1,15,-,CASSFDHASGNTIYF,TGTGCCAGCAGCTTCGATCATGCCTCTGGAAACACCATATATTTT
many,TRBJ1-2,TRBV12-3/TRBV12-4,13,TRBD1,CASSYGQGRGYTF,TGTGCCAGCAGTTATGGACAGGGCCGGGGCTACACCTTC
-,TRBJ2-3,TRBV20-1,12,TRBD1,CSAREPTGGMYF,TGCAGTGCTAGAGAGCCTACAGGGGGCATGTATTTT
-,TRBJ1-2,TRBV5-6,15,-,CASSQGPGQDYGYTF,TGTGCCAGCAGCCAAGGTCCGGGGCAAGACTATGGCTACACCTTC
-,TRBJ1-2,TRBV6-4,12,-,CASHVLGYGYTF,TGTGCCAGCCACGTATTGGGCTATGGCTACACCTTC
many,TRBJ2-3,TRBV30,15,TRBD1,CAWSVTGGHGDTQYF,TGTGCCTGGAGTGTAACAGGGGGCCATGGGGATACGCAGTATTTT